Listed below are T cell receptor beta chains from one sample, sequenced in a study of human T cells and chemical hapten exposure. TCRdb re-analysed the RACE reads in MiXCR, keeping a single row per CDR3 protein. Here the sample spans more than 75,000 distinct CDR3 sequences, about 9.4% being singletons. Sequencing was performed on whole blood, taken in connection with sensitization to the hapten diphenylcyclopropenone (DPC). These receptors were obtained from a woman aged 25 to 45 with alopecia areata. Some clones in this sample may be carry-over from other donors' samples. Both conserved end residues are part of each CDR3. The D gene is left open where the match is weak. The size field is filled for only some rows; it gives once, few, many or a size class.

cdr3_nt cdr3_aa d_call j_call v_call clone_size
TGTGCCAGCAGCTTAGTGGCTAGAGGGACGACAGATACGCAGTATTTT CASSLVARGTTDTQYF - TRBJ2-3 TRBV7-6 many
TGTGCCAGCAGCCACTCTAGAGGAGAGACCCAGTACTTC CASSHSRGETQYF - TRBJ2-5 TRBV12-3/TRBV12-4 many
TGTGCCAGCAGTTACCCGAGCACAGATACGCAGTATTTT CASSYPSTDTQYF - TRBJ2-3 TRBV6-6 -
TGTGCCAGCAGCCTTCCAGGACAGGTAGGATCTGGCTACACCTTC CASSLPGQVGSGYTF TRBD1 TRBJ1-2 TRBV6-2/TRBV6-3 many
TGCAGTGCTGCGGAGGGAAGAAGTCAAAGCAATGAGCAGTTCTTC CSAAEGRSQSNEQFF - TRBJ2-1 TRBV20-1 few
TGTGCCAGCAGTTTAGCTGGAATAGGTACGCAGTATTTT CASSLAGIGTQYF - TRBJ2-3 TRBV27 many
TGTGCCAGCACCACGACAGGGGGCAACTATGGCTACACCTTC CASTTTGGNYGYTF TRBD1 TRBJ1-2 TRBV6-5 many
TGTGCCAGCAGCTTGGCCGCCGGACTAGCGGGGGACTACAATGAGCAGTTCTTC CASSLAAGLAGDYNEQFF TRBD2 TRBJ2-1 TRBV5-6 many
TGCAGCGTGGGGACTAGCGGGAGCTACGAGCAGTACTTC CSVGTSGSYEQYF TRBD2 TRBJ2-7 TRBV29-1 -
TGCGCCAGCAGCTTCCGGGCTACAACCCAAGAGACCCAGTACTTC CASSFRATTQETQYF - TRBJ2-5 TRBV5-1 -
TGTGCCAGCAGTCCTGTAGGGGGACAAGAGACCCAGTACTTC CASSPVGGQETQYF - TRBJ2-5 TRBV27 -
TGTGCCAGCAGCTTTACAGGGCGTGAAGCTTTCTTT CASSFTGREAFF - TRBJ1-1 TRBV5-6 many
TGTGCCAGCAGTCGGGGCCTGGGGACAGGCGATCAGCCCCAGCATTTT CASSRGLGTGDQPQHF TRBD1 TRBJ1-5 TRBV6-2/TRBV6-3 few
TGTGCCAGCAGGAACATGTGGGGCCAAGAGACCCAGTACTTC CASRNMWGQETQYF - TRBJ2-5 TRBV6-2/TRBV6-3 many
TGTGCCAGCAGTTACGGGTTCACAGATACGCAGTATTTT CASSYGFTDTQYF - TRBJ2-3 TRBV6-5 many
TGTGCCAGCAGTCCGGCCCAACCAGGGCAAGAGACCCAGTACTTC CASSPAQPGQETQYF - TRBJ2-5 TRBV6-5 many
TGTGCCAGCAGCACCGGGAGGACAGCCTACACCGGGGAGCTGTTTTTT CASSTGRTAYTGELFF - TRBJ2-2 TRBV28 -
TGCAGCGTGGTCACCATCCTCGCTGCCTACAATGAGCAGTTCTTC CSVVTILAAYNEQFF - TRBJ2-1 TRBV29-1 many
TGCAGTGCTATCCCCCCCTGGCGGGGTAGTGGCACAGATACGCAGTATTTT CSAIPPWRGSGTDTQYF - TRBJ2-3 TRBV20-1 -
TGCAGTGCTAGTGGGAGAGGGAGCTCCTACAATGAGCAGTTCTTC CSASGRGSSYNEQFF - TRBJ2-1 TRBV20-1 few
TGTGCCAGCAGCGTAGGTCTAGCGGGAGGATTTACCGGGGAGCTGTTTTTT CASSVGLAGGFTGELFF TRBD2 TRBJ2-2 TRBV9 -
TGTGCCAGCAGTTACTCGAGCAGGGCAATCCTCCACTTT CASSYSSRAILHF - TRBJ1-6 TRBV6-2/TRBV6-3 -
TGTGCCAGCTCACCAGACCGGGAGCGACCCGGGGAGCTGTTTTTT CASSPDRERPGELFF - TRBJ2-2 TRBV18 many
TGCAGTGCTAGAGTGACCTTCACCGGGGAGCTGTTTTTT CSARVTFTGELFF - TRBJ2-2 TRBV20-1 many
TGCAGCGCCAAGGACAGGACTGAGCAGTTCTTC CSAKDRTEQFF TRBD1 TRBJ2-1 TRBV29-1 -
TGTGCCAGCAGCTTAGACGGGAGTCCGACGTATGGCTACACCTTC CASSLDGSPTYGYTF - TRBJ1-2 TRBV13 -
TGTGCCAGCAGCCAAGGAATCAACTATGGCTACACCTTC CASSQGINYGYTF - TRBJ1-2 TRBV4-2 many
TGTGCCAGCAGCCAGGGGCGACGGCAGCCCCAGCATTTT CASSQGRRQPQHF - TRBJ1-5 TRBV11-2 many
TGCAGCGTGGCCCTTACAGGGGTCAAAGGCGAAGCTTTCTTT CSVALTGVKGEAFF TRBD1 TRBJ1-1 TRBV29-1 few
TGCAGCGTCGCCCCGGGACCGGGCACTGAAGCTTTCTTT CSVAPGPGTEAFF - TRBJ1-1 TRBV29-1 many
TGCAGTGCTAGGGTACAGGGGATGAGCTATGGCTACACCTTC CSARVQGMSYGYTF TRBD1 TRBJ1-2 TRBV20-1 many
TGCGCCAGCCGTCCAGGTGTTAGAACCGCAACTAATGAAAAACTGTTTTTT CASRPGVRTATNEKLFF - TRBJ1-4 TRBV5-1 few
TGTGCCAGCAGCTCGCCGGGAGTGGCGGCTGAAAAACTGTTTTTT CASSSPGVAAEKLFF - TRBJ1-4 TRBV5-6 many
TGTGCCAGCAGGGCAGGGGTTCAGACCCAGTACTTC CASRAGVQTQYF - TRBJ2-5 TRBV7-2 many
TGTGCCAGCAGTTCACTGGATTGGGGCTACGAGCAGTACTTC CASSSLDWGYEQYF - TRBJ2-7 TRBV28 -
TGTGCCAGCAGCGCCCGGGACAGGGGGCGCGTGCAGTACTTC CASSARDRGRVQYF TRBD1 TRBJ2-7 TRBV5-5 -
TGTGCCTGGAGTGTGTCTGGGACAGATACGCAGTATTTT CAWSVSGTDTQYF - TRBJ2-3 TRBV30 -
TGTGCCAGCAGCTTAAGGATTACCTACGAGCAGTACTTC CASSLRITYEQYF - TRBJ2-7 TRBV11-3 many
TGTGCCAGCAGCGCGGCAGCTCAAGAGACCCAGTACTTC CASSAAAQETQYF - TRBJ2-5 TRBV9 few
TGCGCCAGCAGCCAAAGTTCAACCGGACTAGCGGGGATATACAATGAGCAGTTCTTC CASSQSSTGLAGIYNEQFF TRBD2 TRBJ2-1 TRBV4-1 -
TGTGCCAGCAGTCGGACAGTTGAGAATGAAAAACTGTTTTTT CASSRTVENEKLFF - TRBJ1-4 TRBV25-1 few
TGCGCCAGCAGCCAAGCGACGTCGATTGGGGGGCTCCCAGATACGCAGTATTTT CASSQATSIGGLPDTQYF - TRBJ2-3 TRBV4-3 many
TGTGCCATCAGTGGGGAAAGCTCCTACGAGCAGTACTTC CAISGESSYEQYF - TRBJ2-7 TRBV10-3 -
TGTGCCAGCTCAACAGGGGGACAGGGGAACATTCAGTACTTC CASSTGGQGNIQYF TRBD1 TRBJ2-4 TRBV18 many
TGTGCCAGCAGCTTCGCCCTCCAGGCGAACACTGAAGCTTTCTTT CASSFALQANTEAFF - TRBJ1-1 TRBV11-2 few
TGTGCCAGCAGCTTAACGAACACCGGGGAGCTGTTTTTT CASSLTNTGELFF - TRBJ2-2 TRBV7-2 few
TGTGCCAGCAGTTACGGTCGGCATAATGAAAAACTGTTTTTT CASSYGRHNEKLFF - TRBJ1-4 TRBV6-5 -
TGTGCCAGCAGCTTTGGATGGGACGCACAGGGGGAGACCCAGTACTTC CASSFGWDAQGETQYF TRBD1 TRBJ2-5 TRBV5-6 few
TGTGCCAGCAGCTTGTTCCGGGGCCGAAACACCGGGGAGCTGTTTTTT CASSLFRGRNTGELFF - TRBJ2-2 TRBV5-6 few
TGCAGCGTTTTTTCCGGGACTAGCGGGTGGTACAATGAGCAGTTCTTC CSVFSGTSGWYNEQFF TRBD2 TRBJ2-1 TRBV29-1 -
TGTGCCAGCAGTAGCAGGGGCTCGAGCTCCTACAATGAGCAGTTCTTC CASSSRGSSSYNEQFF - TRBJ2-1 TRBV28 -
TGCAGCGTTGGGACTAGCAGAGAGACCCAGTACTTC CSVGTSRETQYF TRBD2 TRBJ2-5 TRBV29-1 few
TGCAGTGCTAGAGATTCCTCGGCAGGAGATACGCAGTATTTT CSARDSSAGDTQYF - TRBJ2-3 TRBV20-1 many